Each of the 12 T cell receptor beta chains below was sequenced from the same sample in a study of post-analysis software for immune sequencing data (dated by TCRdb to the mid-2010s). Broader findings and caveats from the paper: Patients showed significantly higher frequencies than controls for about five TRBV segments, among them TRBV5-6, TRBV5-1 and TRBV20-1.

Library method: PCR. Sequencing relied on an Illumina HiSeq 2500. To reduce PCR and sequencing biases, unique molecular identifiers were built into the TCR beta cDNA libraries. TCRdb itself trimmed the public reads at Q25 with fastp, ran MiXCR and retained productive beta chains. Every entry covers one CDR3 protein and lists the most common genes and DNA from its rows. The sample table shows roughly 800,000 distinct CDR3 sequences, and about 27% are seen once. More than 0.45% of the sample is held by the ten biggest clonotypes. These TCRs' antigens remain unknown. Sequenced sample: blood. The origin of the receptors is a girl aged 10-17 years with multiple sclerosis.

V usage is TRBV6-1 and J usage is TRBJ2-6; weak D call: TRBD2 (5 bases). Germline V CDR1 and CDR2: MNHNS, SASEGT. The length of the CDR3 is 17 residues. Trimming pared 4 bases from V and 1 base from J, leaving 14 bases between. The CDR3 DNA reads TGTGCCAGCAGTGGTACCCCCGGGGAGTCTGGGGCCAACGTCCTGACTTTC. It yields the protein CASSGTPGESGANVLTF.

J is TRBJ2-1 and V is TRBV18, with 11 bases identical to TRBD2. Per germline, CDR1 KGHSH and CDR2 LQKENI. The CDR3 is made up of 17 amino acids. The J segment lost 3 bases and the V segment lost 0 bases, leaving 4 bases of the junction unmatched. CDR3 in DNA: TGTGCCAGCTCACCACCAACTAGCGGGGGCCTCTACAATGAGCAGTTCTTC. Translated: CASSPPTSGGLYNEQFF.

This CDR3 is CASSKGVSGTDLYNEQFF. The CDR3 bases are TGTGCCAGCAGCAAAGGGGTCTCGGGGACCGATCTCTACAATGAGCAGTTCTTC. This sequence joins TRBV21-1 and TRBJ2-1; the table's TRBD1 call for D was not verified on the DNA. TRBV21-1 is given as a pseudogene. There are 18 residues in the CDR3.

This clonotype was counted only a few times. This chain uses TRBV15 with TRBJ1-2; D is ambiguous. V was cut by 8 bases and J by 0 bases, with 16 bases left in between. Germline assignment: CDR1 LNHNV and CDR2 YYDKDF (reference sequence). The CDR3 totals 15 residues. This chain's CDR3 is CATVGPGSPNYGYTF. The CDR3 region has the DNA TGTGCCACCGTAGGGCCGGGGAGTCCTAACTATGGCTACACCTTC. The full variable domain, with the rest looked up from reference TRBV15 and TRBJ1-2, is DAMVIQNPRYQVTQFGKPVTLSCSQTLNHNVMYWYQQKSSQAPKLLFHYYDKDFNNEADTPDNFQSRRPNTSFCFLDIRSPGLGDTAMYLCATVGPGSPNYGYTFGSGTRLTVV.

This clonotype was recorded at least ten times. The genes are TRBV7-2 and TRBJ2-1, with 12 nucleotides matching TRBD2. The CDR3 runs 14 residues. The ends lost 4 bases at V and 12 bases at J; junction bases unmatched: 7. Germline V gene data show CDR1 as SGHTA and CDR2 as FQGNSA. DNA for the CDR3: TGTGCCAGCAGCTCGGGACTAGCGGGCCAAGGGCAGTTCTTC. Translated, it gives CASSSGLAGQGQFF. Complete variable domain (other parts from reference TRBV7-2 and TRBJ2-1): GAGVSQSPSNKVTEKGKDVELRCDPISGHTALYWYRQSLGQGLEFLIYFQGNSAPDKSGLPSDRFSAERTGGSVSTLTIQRTQQEDSAVYLCASSSGLAGQGQFFGPGTRLTVL.

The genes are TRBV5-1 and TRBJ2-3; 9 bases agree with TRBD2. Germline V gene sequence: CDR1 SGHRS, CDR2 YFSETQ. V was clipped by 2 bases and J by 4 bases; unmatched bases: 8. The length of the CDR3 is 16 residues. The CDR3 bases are TGCGCCAGCAGCTTATTGACTAGCGGCCACGCAGATACGCAGTATTTT. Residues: CASSLLTSGHADTQYF.

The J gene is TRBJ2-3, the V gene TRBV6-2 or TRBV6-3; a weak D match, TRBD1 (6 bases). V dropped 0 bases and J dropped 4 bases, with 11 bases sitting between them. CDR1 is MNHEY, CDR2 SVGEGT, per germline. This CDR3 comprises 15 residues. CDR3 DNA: TGTGCCAGCAGTTACTCCCACAGGGCTCCAGATACGCAGTATTTT. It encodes CASSYSHRAPDTQYF.

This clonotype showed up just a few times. The CDR3 DNA is TGTGCCAGCGCCGACAGGGGGCAGGCGGCAGATACGCAGTATTTT. Amino acid sequence: CASADRGQAADTQYF. V and J are TRBV2 and TRBJ2-3, with 10 bases matching TRBD1. Germline CDR1 reads SNHLY; CDR2 reads FYNNEI. The CDR3 sequence is 15 residues long. With V trimmed by 8 bases and J by 4 bases, 9 bases remained unmatched.

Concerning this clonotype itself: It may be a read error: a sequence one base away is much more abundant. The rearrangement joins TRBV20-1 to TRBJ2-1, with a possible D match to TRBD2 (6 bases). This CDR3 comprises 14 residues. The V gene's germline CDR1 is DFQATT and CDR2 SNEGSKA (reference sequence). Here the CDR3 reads CGAGTPPSYNEQFF. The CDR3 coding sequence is TGCGGTGCCGGGACTCCCCCTTCCTACAATGAGCAGTTCTTC.

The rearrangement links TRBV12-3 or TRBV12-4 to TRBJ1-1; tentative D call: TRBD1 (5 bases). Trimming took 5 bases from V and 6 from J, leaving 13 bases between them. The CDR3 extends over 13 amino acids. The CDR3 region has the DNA TGTGCCAGCAGTCCCCACGGGGCAGCTGAAGCTTTCTTT. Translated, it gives CASSPHGAAEAFF.

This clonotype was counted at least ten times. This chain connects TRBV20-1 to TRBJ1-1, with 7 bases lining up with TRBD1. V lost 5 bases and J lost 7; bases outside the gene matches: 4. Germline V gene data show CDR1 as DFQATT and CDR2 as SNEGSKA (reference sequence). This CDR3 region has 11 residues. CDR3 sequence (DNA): TGCAGTGCTCGCCGGGACAGTGAAGCTTTCTTT. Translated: CSARRDSEAFF.

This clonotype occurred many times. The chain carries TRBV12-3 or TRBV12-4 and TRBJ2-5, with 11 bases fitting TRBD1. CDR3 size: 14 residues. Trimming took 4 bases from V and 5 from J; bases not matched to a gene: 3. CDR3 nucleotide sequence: TGTGCCAGCAGTTGGACAGGGGGCGGGGAGACCCAGTACTTC. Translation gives CASSWTGGGETQYF.